The clone carrying this T cell receptor beta chain was detected a few times. The antigen remains unidentified. These data belong to a study of post-analysis software for immune sequencing data. Overall study: Several disease courses (relapsing-remitting, secondary progressive and progressive-relapsing) of multiple sclerosis were included. Study findings and constraints: Controls had lower frequencies than patients of about 5 TRBV segments, which included TRBV5-6, TRBV5-1 and TRBV20-1. Samples from a shared batch, those prepared together, strongly co-clustered by F measure.

Germline CDR1 SGHKS, CDR2 YYEKEE (reference sequence). V was shortened by 4 bases and J by 2 bases, with 8 bases between the two germline ends. The CDR3 is 13 residues long. cDNA libraries for TCR beta contained unique molecular identifiers. There were roughly 0.95 to 11 million T cells, and about 500,000 cDNA molecules came from them. TCRdb reprocessed the PCR reads with MiXCR, giving one entry per CDR3 protein. Found here are some 690,000 distinct CDR3 sequences, approximately 59% of them singletons; the top ten hold around 11%. The receptor comes from a girl aged 2 to 9 with multiple sclerosis. The rearrangement joins TRBV5-5 to TRBJ2-3; D unclear. Sequenced sample: blood. In DNA, the CDR3 is TGTGCCAGCAGCCATGGCCTCACAGATACGCAGTATTTT. It specifies CASSHGLTDTQYF.